These T cell receptor beta chains were read from a single sample in a study of blood T cell repertoires in COVID-19. Libraries were prepared by immunoSEQ multiplex PCR; TCRdb keeps only in-frame clonotypes and omits some of them. The data hold tens of thousands of clones, with under 95% observed a single time. The sequenced material came from peripheral blood. All receptors come from a human donor in a cohort sampled during active COVID-19. Each CDR3 is given with its conserved first and last residue. D genes are given only for firm matches. Some rows have no size entry. The others give once, few or many, or a class for an expanded clone.

d_call clone_size j_call v_call cdr3_aa cdr3_nt
- - TRBJ1-1 TRBV5-1 CASSLTGLGTEAFF TGCGCCAGCAGCTTGACGGGACTAGGGACTGAAGCTTTCTTT
TRBD1 - TRBJ1-1 TRBV19 CASSTDGQGRAEAFF TGTGCCAGTAGTACCGACGGACAGGGGCGGGCTGAAGCTTTCTTT
TRBD1 - TRBJ2-7 TRBV27 CASSQGTAYEQYF TGTGCCAGCAGTCAAGGGACAGCCTACGAGCAGTACTTC
- - TRBJ1-2 TRBV11-2 CASSSLQNYGYTF TGTGCCAGCAGCTCACTCCAAAACTATGGCTACACCTTC
- - TRBJ1-2 TRBV3-1/TRBV3-2 CASSQAVIINPPNYGYTF TGTGCCAGCAGCCAAGCGGTGATTATAAACCCTCCTAACTATGGCTACACCTTC
- few TRBJ2-7 TRBV11-2 CASSLVGANQDYSYEQYF TGTGCCAGCAGCTTAGTTGGGGCAAATCAGGACTACTCCTACGAGCAGTACTTC
TRBD2 - TRBJ2-7 TRBV5-4 CASSPPGGRNEQYF TGTGCCAGCAGCCCTCCGGGGGGGCGGAACGAGCAGTACTTC
- - TRBJ1-1 TRBV7-3 CASSRGSRGQAFF TGTGCCAGCAGCCGTGGTAGCAGGGGCCAAGCTTTCTTT
TRBD1 - TRBJ1-2 TRBV11-2 CASRPNRGAPGDYGYTF TGTGCCAGCAGACCTAACAGGGGTGCGCCGGGGGACTATGGCTACACCTTC
TRBD1 - TRBJ2-7 TRBV3-1/TRBV3-2 CASSPVPGGQGVSYEQYF TGTGCCAGCAGCCCTGTTCCCGGTGGACAGGGGGTATCCTACGAGCAGTACTTC
- - TRBJ2-7 TRBV4-3 CASSQAVGGGGEQYF TGCGCCAGCAGCCAAGCTGTGGGGGGAGGCGGCGAGCAGTACTTC
- - TRBJ1-4 TRBV2 CASSQTNEKLFF TGTGCCAGCAGCCAGACTAATGAAAAACTGTTTTTT
- - TRBJ2-7 TRBV7-2 CASSSVRTGISYEQYF TGTGCCAGCAGCTCCGTCCGGACTGGGATCTCCTACGAGCAGTACTTC
- - TRBJ2-6 TRBV3-1/TRBV3-2 CASSPLPDRISGANVLTF TGTGCCAGCAGCCCCTTACCCGACAGGATTTCTGGGGCCAACGTCCTGACTTTC
- - TRBJ1-3 TRBV5-1 CASSPGQRNTIYF TGCGCCAGCAGCCCCGGACAGCGAAACACCATATATTTT
TRBD1 - TRBJ2-7 TRBV4-2 CASSPPGQGPSSYEQYF TGTGCCAGCAGCCCCCCGGGACAGGGACCGAGCTCCTACGAGCAGTACTTC
- - TRBJ2-7 TRBV7-6 CASSSREQDGYEQYF TGTGCCAGCAGCTCCCGCGAACAGGACGGCTACGAGCAGTACTTC
- - TRBJ2-7 TRBV25-1 CASSDPRRGFCF TGTGCCAGCAGTGATCCCCGCCGGGGATTCTGCTTC
- - TRBJ1-2 TRBV28 CASSPRTQGKDGYTF TGTGCCAGCAGCCCAAGAACACAGGGAAAAGATGGCTACACCTTC
- - TRBJ2-5 TRBV7-9 CASSLGQGLGTQYF TGTGCCAGCAGCCTTGGGCAGGGGCTAGGGACCCAGTACTTC
- - TRBJ2-7 TRBV5-5 CASSWASFGSYEQYF TGTGCCAGCAGCTGGGCTTCTTTTGGCTCCTACGAGCAGTACTTC
- - TRBJ2-6 TRBV9 CASSVHNWSSGANVLTF TGTGCCAGCAGCGTACATAATTGGAGCTCTGGGGCCAACGTCCTGACTTTC
- - TRBJ2-5 TRBV7-9 CASSLGRPPLTYQETQYF TGTGCCAGCAGCTTAGGGAGGCCACCCCTAACGTACCAAGAGACCCAGTACTTC
- few TRBJ2-7 TRBV9 CASSVAYGVSYEQYF TGTGCCAGCAGCGTAGCTTACGGGGTCTCCTACGAGCAGTACTTC
TRBD2 - TRBJ2-6 TRBV2 CASRATSGGTSGANVLTF TGTGCCAGCAGAGCGACTAGCGGGGGAACCTCCGGGGCCAACGTCCTGACTTTC
TRBD1 few TRBJ1-2 TRBV28 CASSSPGQGVEGGYTF TGTGCCAGCAGTTCTCCGGGACAGGGGGTAGAGGGTGGCTACACCTTC
- - TRBJ1-3 TRBV7-9 CASSPPSGRVSGNTIYF TGTGCCAGCAGCCCACCTTCGGGCAGGGTCTCTGGAAACACCATATATTTT
TRBD1 - TRBJ2-7 TRBV15 CATSRDRDRSEQYF TGTGCCACCAGCAGAGACCGGGACAGGAGCGAGCAGTACTTC
- - TRBJ1-5 TRBV7-9 CASSLGDQPQHF TGTGCCAGCAGCCTCGGGGATCAGCCCCAGCATTTT
TRBD1 - TRBJ1-1 TRBV12-3/TRBV12-4 CASSSGQDTEAFF TGTGCCAGCAGTTCCGGACAGGACACTGAAGCTTTCTTT
TRBD1 - TRBJ2-2 TRBV7-8 CASSPHTGVLLTGELFF TGTGCCAGCAGCCCGCACACAGGGGTTTTGCTGACCGGGGAGCTGTTTTTT
- - TRBJ1-2 TRBV7-2 CASSEPGRDGYGYTF TGTGCCAGCAGCGAACCGGGCAGGGATGGCTATGGCTACACCTTC
TRBD2 - TRBJ2-7 TRBV20-1 CSASSGGAYEQYF TGCAGTGCTAGTAGCGGGGGGGCCTACGAGCAGTACTTC
- - TRBJ1-1 TRBV3-1/TRBV3-2 CASSQDWGGRDTEAFF TGTGCCAGCAGCCAAGATTGGGGGGGGCGAGACACTGAAGCTTTCTTT
- - TRBJ1-4 TRBV19 CASSIAKGPNEKLFF TGTGCCAGTAGTATAGCCAAGGGGCCTAATGAAAAACTGTTTTTT